This T cell receptor beta chain was sequenced during a study of CD8+ T cells in alopecia areata. Sorting of PBMCs yielded the CD4+ and CD8+ T cells. Trimming removed 1 base from V and 0 bases from J, with 12 bases in between. The CDR3 length is 17 residues. The germline gives CDR1 SGHAT, CDR2 FQNNGV. Following extraction, RNA underwent reverse transcription to cDNA, which served as the sequencing template. Only in-frame clones appear in the TCRdb table, and some are missing; sequencing was by immunoSEQ multiplex PCR. The sample records more than 95,000 clones, roughly 50% being singletons. This clone turned up a few times. Its antigen is not known. Study results and limitations: Among the cells sequenced in scalp samples are also the resident alphabeta T cells of normal skin. Normal scalp showed lower clonality than lesional scalp, especially alopecia totalis/universalis.

The origin of this receptor is a human donor in good health. Sequencing was performed on CD4+ T cells sorted from blood. V gene TRBV11-2 combines with J gene TRBJ1-4; D is uncertain. The CDR3 region has the DNA TGTGCCAGCAGCTTAGGATCTGTGGCGACAACTAATGAAAAACTGTTTTTT. It codes for CASSLGSVATTNEKLFF.